Shown below are 5 T cell receptor beta chains from a single sample sequenced in a study of graft-versus-host responses after intestinal transplantation. Data came from immunoSEQ multiplex PCR; TCRdb stores just in-frame clones and leaves some out. The table has roughly 11,000 clones, about three quarters seen once. Sequences were derived from PBMCs, sampled roughly 490 days after intestinal transplant. All receptors come from a human patient who received an intestinal transplant, so some T cells may come from the graft donor.

A few counts support this clone. The V and J genes are TRBV5-1 and TRBJ2-7; D may match TRBD1 or TRBD2 (5 bases each). The ends were cut back, 4 bases at V and 3 bases at J, with 17 bases in the middle. In germline, CDR1 is SGHRS, CDR2 YFSETQ. The CDR3 spans 15 residues. CDR3 in DNA: TGCGCCAGCAGCCCGGCAGCAGGGAGAGGCTACGAGCAGTACTTC. It codes for CASSPAAGRGYEQYF.

The chain recombines TRBV6-5 with TRBJ1-2; 7 bases align to TRBD1. This CDR3 is built from 13 residues. CDR1 is MNHEY and CDR2 is SVGAGI in the germline V gene. Trimming removed 7 bases from V and 4 bases from J; junction bases left unmatched: 6. CDR3 nucleotides: TGTGCCAGCACTGACAGGGCGATCTATGGCTACACCTTC. It yields the protein CASTDRAIYGYTF.

The J gene is TRBJ1-1, the V gene TRBV14; the D is unclear. V gave up 2 bases and J gave up 8 bases, with 18 bases separating them. This CDR3 comprises 15 residues. The germline gives CDR1 SGHDN, CDR2 FVKESK. The CDR3 region is CASSQHEAIFSEAFF. The CDR3 DNA sequence: TGTGCCAGCAGCCAACATGAGGCCATCTTTTCGGAAGCTTTCTTT.

This chain joins TRBV20-1 and TRBJ2-1, with 9 bases lining up with TRBD1. The length of the CDR3 is 11 residues. Germline CDR1 and CDR2: DFQATT and SNEGSKA (reference sequence). Losses at the gene ends were 5 bases for V and 16 bases for J; bases not matched to a gene: 9. For the CDR3, the DNA is TGCAGTGCTTTCTCCGGGACAGGGCAATTCTTC. Amino acid sequence: CSAFSGTGQFF.

The V gene is TRBV28, the J gene TRBJ1-2; D possibly corresponds to TRBD1 (5 bases). This CDR3 spans 12 amino acids. Germline V lookup: CDR1 MDHEN, CDR2 SYDVKM. Trimming left V 3 bases short and J 8 bases short, with 10 bases between. The CDR3 is CASSFSGSGYTF. The CDR3, as DNA: TGTGCCAGCAGTTTTTCAGGGAGCGGCTACACCTTC.